The rows below give T cell receptor beta chains drawn from one sample of a study of OX40 agonist ivuxolimab in advanced cancers. Measured with immunoSEQ multiplex PCR; TCRdb has only the in-frame clones, and not every one. The sample lists some 41,000 clones; roughly 90% were seen once. The sequencing used CD4+ or CD8+ T cells sorted from blood, collected in a trial of the OX40 agonist ivuxolimab. These TCRs come from an adult with an advanced solid tumor such as melanoma, head and neck, liver or kidney cancer. The CDR3 runs from the conserved cysteine through the conserved F or W. The order of the fields is CDR3 length, J gene, V gene, CDR3 protein.

len: 14
j_gene: TRBJ2-3
v_gene: TRBV13
CDR3aa: CASSFGLAADTQYF

len: 13
j_gene: TRBJ1-2
v_gene: TRBV2
CDR3aa: CASRDRGPWGYTF

len: 15
j_gene: TRBJ1-6
v_gene: TRBV25-1
CDR3aa: CASSEGGSGRPPLHF

len: 16
j_gene: TRBJ2-3
v_gene: TRBV5-5
CDR3aa: CASSLAGTGSTDTQYF

len: 13
j_gene: TRBJ2-5
v_gene: TRBV2
CDR3aa: CASRGGRQETQYF

len: 14
j_gene: TRBJ2-7
v_gene: TRBV11-3
CDR3aa: CASSLGDRSYEQYF

len: 15
j_gene: TRBJ1-5
v_gene: TRBV30
CDR3aa: CAWSRGDRLNQPQHF

len: 15
j_gene: TRBJ1-1
v_gene: TRBV9
CDR3aa: CASSVDAGQGTEAFF

len: 14
j_gene: TRBJ1-1
v_gene: TRBV11-3
CDR3aa: CASSLTAGGTEAFF

len: 11
j_gene: TRBJ1-1
v_gene: TRBV18
CDR3aa: CASSPGPEAFF

len: 15
j_gene: TRBJ1-1
v_gene: TRBV7-9
CDR3aa: CASSFRQGANAEAFF

len: 17
j_gene: TRBJ2-3
v_gene: TRBV6-1
CDR3aa: CASSATGLAGGTDTQYF

len: 15
j_gene: TRBJ1-2
v_gene: TRBV7-8
CDR3aa: CASSLGHGALYGYTF

len: 17
j_gene: TRBJ1-4
v_gene: TRBV4-1
CDR3aa: CASSRGWDRGSGEKLFF

len: 15
j_gene: TRBJ1-6
v_gene: TRBV7-8
CDR3aa: CASSLDRDRDSPLHF

len: 14
j_gene: TRBJ2-7
v_gene: TRBV5-1
CDR3aa: CASSLAGQGGEQYF

len: 13
j_gene: TRBJ2-5
v_gene: TRBV2
CDR3aa: CASSGPGSETQYF

len: 9
j_gene: TRBJ1-1
v_gene: TRBV27
CDR3aa: CASPPSAFF

len: 14
j_gene: TRBJ1-2
v_gene: TRBV7-3
CDR3aa: CASSLTGEVAGYTF

len: 17
j_gene: TRBJ2-7
v_gene: TRBV5-1
CDR3aa: CASSLDVPGQGASEQYF

len: 13
j_gene: TRBJ1-2
v_gene: TRBV5-6
CDR3aa: CASTLRDGYGYTF

len: 16
j_gene: TRBJ2-3
v_gene: TRBV5-1
CDR3aa: CASSLAPGPSTDTQYF

len: 14
j_gene: TRBJ2-1
v_gene: TRBV29-1
CDR3aa: CSVTEGATGNEQFF

len: 13
j_gene: TRBJ1-5
v_gene: TRBV6-6
CDR3aa: CASSYEGVQPQHF

len: 18
j_gene: TRBJ1-4
v_gene: TRBV21-1
CDR3aa: CASSKEWGSLPTNEKLFF

len: 15
j_gene: TRBJ1-1
v_gene: TRBV4-2
CDR3aa: CASSQDTRGNTEAFF

len: 17
j_gene: TRBJ1-5
v_gene: TRBV6-1
CDR3aa: CASSEFGRGADNQPQHF

len: 13
j_gene: TRBJ1-1
v_gene: TRBV5-1
CDR3aa: CASRGALNTEAFF

len: 16
j_gene: TRBJ1-1
v_gene: TRBV5-4
CDR3aa: CASSFGPLISDTEAFF

len: 14
j_gene: TRBJ1-1
v_gene: TRBV6-4
CDR3aa: CASRATGRDTEAFF

len: 12
j_gene: TRBJ1-1
v_gene: TRBV5-4
CDR3aa: CASSLPGSAAFF

len: 14
j_gene: TRBJ2-7
v_gene: TRBV7-3
CDR3aa: CASSLGGYYYEQYF

len: 14
j_gene: TRBJ1-2
v_gene: TRBV4-1
CDR3aa: CASSQADRGYGYTF

len: 15
j_gene: TRBJ2-6
v_gene: TRBV7-2
CDR3aa: CASSFGSLVANVLTF

len: 16
j_gene: TRBJ2-3
v_gene: TRBV6-5
CDR3aa: CASSYRWTGGPDTQYF